These 4 T cell receptor beta chains came from one sample sequenced in a study of pediatric ulcerative colitis (dated by TCRdb to 2018 to 2020). During colonoscopy, one to two pinch biopsies were obtained from the rectum for research purposes. Preparation of the library involved the immunoSEQ multiplex PCR assay. TCRdb obtained this table from immuneACCESS and retained in-frame rearrangements with V and J assigned. These tables miss some clones; where compared with another copy, unresolved V genes account for less than half of the shortfall, and the remainder is unexplained. Across this sample there are more than 9,000 clones, with roughly 80% seen only once. Approximately 3.6% of the sample comes from the top ten. Sequences were obtained from gut tissue. All receptors derive from a girl under 18 who was a control in a study of pediatric ulcerative colitis.

The chain uses TRBV30 and TRBJ1-1; possibly TRBD1 for D (6 bases). This CDR3 has 14 amino acids. V gave up 4 bases and J gave up 7 bases, with 19 bases separating them. Germline V gives CDR1 GTSNPN, CDR2 SVGIG (reference sequence). CDR3 nucleotide sequence: TGTGCCTGGACCCCTCTTCGGGGGGCAGATGAAGCTTTCTTT. Amino acids: CAWTPLRGADEAFF.

V and J are TRBV7-9 and TRBJ2-7; 7 bases agree with TRBD1. The germline CDR1 and CDR2 sequences are SEHNR and FQNEAQ (reference sequence). The CDR3 covers 16 residues. The junction had 11 bases not matched to a gene; V was cut back by 2 bases and J by 4 bases. Here the CDR3 DNA reads TGTGCCAGCAGCTTACCTCCGGGACAGAATACTTACGAGCAGTACTTC. It is translated as CASSLPPGQNTYEQYF.

The chain is built from TRBV28 and TRBJ2-7; 7 bases line up with TRBD1. With V trimmed by 5 bases and J by 4 bases, 5 bases remained unmatched. CDR1 and CDR2 from the germline V gene are MDHEN and SYDVKM. The CDR3 loop spans 13 amino acids. The CDR3 region is CASSTLQGYEQYF. The CDR3 coding sequence is TGTGCCAGCAGTACGTTACAGGGGTACGAGCAGTACTTC.

The CDR3 spells CASSVLDRGNTEAFF. In DNA, the CDR3 is TGTGCCAGCAGCGTCCTGGACAGGGGGAACACTGAAGCTTTCTTT. The chain uses TRBV9 and TRBJ1-1, with TRBD1 identical over 9 bases. With 2 bases clipped from V and 1 base from J, the junction kept 3 bases outside the gene matches. CDR3 length: 15 residues. Germline CDR1 and CDR2: SGDLS and YYNGEE.